A selection of T cell receptor beta chains follows, all from one sample in a study of CD8 T cell repertoires and HIV-1 epitope variants. Data came from immunoSEQ multiplex PCR; TCRdb stores just in-frame clones and leaves some out. The sample holds about 3,100 clones, around 70% seen once. These receptors' targets are unknown. Sequenced: cultured CD8+ T cells derived from PBMCs. These receptors were taken from a male donor with HIV. Each CDR3 is given with its conserved first and last residue. D genes are given only for firm matches. Some rows mark clone size as missing; the rest say once, few, many or name a class of expanded clone.

j_gene,abundance,d_gene,v_gene,CDR3aa,CDR3nt
TRBJ2-7,NA,TRBD1,TRBV4-3,CASSQDGGPGTATYEQYF,TGCGCCAGCAGCCAAGATGGCGGTCCCGGGACAGCTACCTACGAGCAGTACTTC
TRBJ2-2,NA,NA,TRBV4-2,CASSQERSRVNTGELFF,TGTGCCAGCAGCCAAGAGAGGAGCAGGGTCAACACCGGGGAGCTGTTTTTT
TRBJ2-5,NA,NA,TRBV7-9,CASSPIFDGETQYF,TGTGCCAGCAGCCCCATTTTTGATGGGGAGACCCAGTACTTC
TRBJ2-3,once,NA,TRBV6-5,CASSYSTDPRTDTQYF,TGTGCCAGCAGTTACTCTACGGACCCTCGCACAGATACGCAGTATTTT
TRBJ1-1,NA,TRBD1,TRBV30,CAWSLRTGGLNTEAFF,TGTGCCTGGAGTCTCAGGACAGGGGGTCTTAACACTGAAGCTTTCTTT
TRBJ2-1,once,NA,TRBV14,CASSQVSPISYNEQFF,TGTGCCAGCAGCCAAGTGTCGCCCATCTCCTACAATGAGCAGTTCTTC
TRBJ2-3,NA,TRBD2,TRBV6-5,CASNGRNTDTQYF,TGTGCCAGCAACGGGAGGAACACAGATACGCAGTATTTT
TRBJ2-3,NA,NA,TRBV19,CASSMRQGGGDTQYF,TGTGCCAGTAGTATGAGGCAGGGAGGGGGAGATACGCAGTATTTT
TRBJ1-1,NA,NA,TRBV28,CASSLGNTEAFF,TGTGCCAGCAGTTTAGGGAACACTGAAGCTTTCTTT
TRBJ2-7,NA,NA,TRBV2,CASSEALASYEQYF,TGTGCCAGCAGTGAAGCGCTGGCTTCCTACGAGCAGTACTTC
TRBJ2-1,NA,TRBD2,TRBV15,CATSRDRLAGGSSYNEQFF,TGTGCCACCAGCAGAGATCGGCTAGCGGGGGGAAGCTCCTACAATGAGCAGTTCTTC
TRBJ2-7,NA,NA,TRBV18,CASSPQFGQGPYEQYF,TGTGCCAGCTCACCACAGTTTGGGCAGGGGCCCTACGAGCAGTACTTC
TRBJ2-1,NA,TRBD2,TRBV28,CASRSRLAALNEQFF,TGTGCCAGCAGGAGCCGACTAGCGGCCCTCAATGAGCAGTTCTTC
TRBJ2-7,NA,NA,TRBV27,CASSPPTGGVPYEQYF,TGTGCCAGCAGTCCTCCGACGGGCGGGGTGCCCTACGAGCAGTACTTC
TRBJ2-2,NA,NA,TRBV27,CASSLSMAVTGELFF,TGTGCCAGCAGTTTATCGATGGCGGTAACCGGGGAGCTGTTTTTT